Each of the 22 T cell receptor beta chains below was sequenced from the same sample in a study of T cell changes during pregnancy in multiple sclerosis. TCRdb keeps only in-frame clones here, not all; method: immunoSEQ multiplex PCR. Of around 74,000 clones in the sample, around 85% were seen once. The material was peripheral blood, obtained before pregnancy. These receptors originate from a female donor with multiple sclerosis, enrolled in a pregnancy study.

The CDR3 is CASSVNYGYTF. The CDR3 DNA reads TGTGCCAGCAGTGTAAACTATGGCTACACCTTC. The V gene is TRBV6-1, the J gene TRBJ1-2; no clear D gene. The CDR3 runs to 11 residues. Germline V gene data show CDR1 as MNHNS and CDR2 as SASEGT. V was trimmed by 4 bases and J by 2 bases, leaving 2 bases between them.

The chain has TRBV27 and TRBJ1-2; D unresolved. The CDR3 covers 13 residues. CDR1 and CDR2 from the germline V gene are MNHEY and SMNVEV (reference sequence). V lost 4 bases and J 4 bases, leaving 10 bases between the germline ends. The CDR3 nucleotides read TGTGCCAGCAGTTCGGGGATATCCTATGGCTACACCTTC. This gives the protein CASSSGISYGYTF.

In its sample, this clone was seen once. The rearrangement links TRBV7-8 to TRBJ2-3, with 10 bases matching TRBD2. V shed 5 bases and J 2 bases; nucleotides not matched to a gene: 13. The germline V gene has CDR1 SGHVS and CDR2 FQNEAQ. CDR3 length: 18 amino acids. CDR3 sequence: CASSQGLASYHTTDTQYF. CDR3 bases: TGTGCCAGCAGCCAGGGACTAGCGTCGTACCATACCACAGATACGCAGTATTTT.

This clone was detected only once. The chain uses TRBV7-6 and TRBJ1-5; the D gene is possibly TRBD1 (5 bases). This CDR3 contains 15 residues. Trimming left V 1 base short and J 5 bases short, with 12 bases between. Germline V lookup: CDR1 SGHVS, CDR2 FNYEAQ. CDR3 in amino acids: CASSLVLWGDQPQHF. The DNA for the CDR3 is TGTGCCAGCAGCTTAGTTTTGTGGGGGGATCAGCCCCAGCATTTT.

This chain joins TRBV9 and TRBJ1-2, with TRBD1 matching 7 bases. V lost 4 bases, J lost 7 bases, and 4 bases stayed unmatched. This CDR3 is built from 12 residues. Germline V gene lookup returns CDR1 SGDLS and CDR2 YYNGEE. CDR3 region: CASSRQGSGYTF. The CDR3 DNA is TGTGCCAGCAGCAGACAGGGTTCTGGCTACACCTTC.

The chain combines TRBV30 with TRBJ1-5; TRBD1 might be the D (5 bases). Germline CDR1 GTSNPN, CDR2 SVGIG (reference sequence). Trimming took off 3 bases at V and 11 bases at J, with 20 bases between the two ends. The CDR3 contains 14 residues. The chain's CDR3 is CAWSPDTGGRTQHF. The CDR3 DNA reads TGTGCCTGGAGCCCCGACACAGGTGGAAGGACCCAGCATTTT. Full variable domain (remainder filled in from reference TRBV30 and TRBJ1-5): SQTIHQWPATLVQPVGSPLSLECTVEGTSNPNLYWYRQAAGRGLQLLFYSVGIGQISSEVPQNLSASRPQDRQFILSSKKLLLSDSGFYLCAWSPDTGGRTQHFGDGTRLSIL.

The V call is TRBV7-2, the J call TRBJ1-2, with D possibly being TRBD1 (6 bases). Germline CDR1 is SGHTA and CDR2 is FQGNSA. V gave up 5 bases and J gave up 0 bases, with 10 bases separating them. The CDR3 covers 14 residues. This chain's CDR3 is CASSRRGANYGYTF. For the CDR3, the DNA is TGTGCCAGCAGCCGCAGGGGAGCTAACTATGGCTACACCTTC.

This chain uses TRBV14 with TRBJ2-7; D not certain. CDR3 length equals 14 residues. In germline, CDR1 is SGHDN, CDR2 FVKESK. The V and J ends lost 4 bases and 2 bases respectively, with 12 bases between them. CDR3 bases: TGTGCCAGCAGCCTTCGACACCTTGCCTACGAGCAGTACTTC. Translating gives CASSLRHLAYEQYF.

The chain couples TRBV7-2 to TRBJ2-7; no definite D call. Germline lookup yields CDR1 SGHTA and CDR2 FQGNSA. The CDR3 has 14 residues. V was shortened by 1 base and J by 6 bases, with 13 bases between the two germline ends. The CDR3 DNA follows: TGTGCCAGCAGCTTAGTCCTGGGCCTCGTCGAGCAGTACTTC. This translates into CASSLVLGLVEQYF.

The rearrangement links TRBV6-6 to TRBJ1-5; D is unresolved. The CDR3 runs to 15 residues. V lost 6 bases, J lost 4 bases, and 16 bases lay in between. CDR1 and CDR2 from the germline V gene are MNHNY and SVGAGI (reference sequence). In nucleotides, the CDR3 is TGTGCCAGCAGCCTGCCGGGTTCGATGAATCAGCCCCAGCATTTT. Translating it yields CASSLPGSMNQPQHF.

The chain has TRBV12-5 and TRBJ2-7; TRBD2 matches at 11 bases. Trimming took 0 bases from V and 6 from J; bases not matched to a gene: 7. CDR1 and CDR2 (germline): LGHNT, FRNRAP. CDR3 size: 16 residues. Here the CDR3 reads CASGLVRASGRIEQYF. Written as DNA, the CDR3 is TGTGCTAGTGGTTTGGTACGGGCTAGCGGGAGGATCGAGCAGTACTTC.

The V call is TRBV18, the J call TRBJ2-1; perhaps TRBD2 as D (6 bases). The V and J ends lost 0 bases and 6 bases respectively, with 9 bases between them. Germline lookup yields CDR1 KGHSH and CDR2 LQKENI. The CDR3 is made up of 14 amino acids. The CDR3 region is CASSPPSGTNEQFF. CDR3 sequence (DNA): TGTGCCAGCTCACCACCTAGCGGAACCAATGAGCAGTTCTTC.

V and J are TRBV5-6 and TRBJ2-7; D not certain. CDR3 size: 14 residues. Germline V gene data show CDR1 as SGHDT and CDR2 as YYEEEE. V was pared by 0 bases and J by 3 bases, with 10 bases between. The DNA of the CDR3 is TGTGCCAGCAGCTTGGCCTTTAGCATCTACGAGCAGTACTTC. This sequence encodes CASSLAFSIYEQYF.

V usage is TRBV9 and J usage is TRBJ2-1; D is unclear. The CDR3 contains 16 residues. Trimming cost V 2 bases and J 0 bases, with 12 bases left between them. Per the germline V gene, CDR1 is SGDLS and CDR2 is YYNGEE. The CDR3 DNA sequence: TGTGCCAGCAGCGTCACCTCGTCCAGCTCCTACAATGAGCAGTTCTTC. Translation gives CASSVTSSSSYNEQFF.

This chain joins TRBV6-1 and TRBJ1-5; D may be TRBD1 (6 bases). Germline-derived CDR1 and CDR2 are MNHNS and SASEGT. The CDR3 totals 18 residues. The germline V and J ends were trimmed by 1 base and 4 bases, with 20 bases remaining between them. The CDR3 region is CASSEVSLGTLANQPQHF. The DNA for the CDR3 is TGTGCCAGCAGTGAAGTAAGTCTCGGGACACTGGCAAATCAGCCCCAGCATTTT.

The chain uses TRBV7-8 and TRBJ1-5; a possible D gene is TRBD1 (6 bases). CDR1 SGHVS and CDR2 FQNEAQ come from the germline V gene. The ends were cut back, 2 bases at V and 5 bases at J, with 13 bases in the middle. The CDR3 spans 15 residues. The DNA for the CDR3 is TGTGCCAGCAGCTTATACTGGGCAGGGGATCAGCCCCAGCATTTT. This sequence encodes CASSLYWAGDQPQHF.

The V and J genes are TRBV5-1 and TRBJ1-1; D not certain. Trimming took 0 bases from V and 1 from J, leaving 4 bases between them. CDR1 and CDR2 from the germline V gene are SGHRS and YFSETQ. The CDR3 has 13 residues. DNA for the CDR3: TGCGCCAGCAGCTTGGGAGCGAACACTGAAGCTTTCTTT. This sequence encodes CASSLGANTEAFF.

The chain joins TRBV7-9 to TRBJ1-5; D is perhaps TRBD1 (5 bases). The germline V gene has CDR1 SEHNR and CDR2 FQNEAQ (reference sequence). The CDR3 contains 16 residues. The V end was cut by 3 bases, the J end by 6 bases, with 18 bases between. The DNA of the CDR3 is TGTGCCAGCAGCTTCTCACAGGCATTGGGGGGTCAGCCCCAGCATTTT. Protein: CASSFSQALGGQPQHF.

This clone is a singleton in its sample. This chain uses TRBV11-2 with TRBJ1-2; D may be TRBD1 (6 bases). Germline V gene data show CDR1 as SGHAT and CDR2 as FQNNGV. V lost 4 bases and J 6 bases, leaving 12 bases between the germline ends. This CDR3 is 13 amino acids long. The CDR3 here is CASSSGTSNGYTF. In nucleotides, the CDR3 is TGTGCCAGCAGCTCCGGGACATCGAATGGCTACACCTTC.

V and J are TRBV6-6 and TRBJ1-5; a possible D gene is TRBD1 (5 bases). V dropped 8 bases and J dropped 4 bases, with 12 bases sitting between them. Germline V gene data show CDR1 as MNHNY and CDR2 as SVGAGI (reference sequence). The CDR3 sequence is 13 residues long. The DNA of the CDR3 is TGTGCCAGCCGGGGGGGTGGAAATCAGCCCCAGCATTTT. It specifies CASRGGGNQPQHF.

The V and J genes are TRBV5-1 and TRBJ1-1; tentative D call: TRBD1 (6 bases). Trimming removed 4 bases at V and 1 base at J, with 11 bases between. CDR1 SGHRS and CDR2 YFSETQ come from the germline V gene. The CDR3 covers 14 residues. The chain's CDR3 is CASSEGTTNTEAFF. CDR3 DNA sequence: TGCGCCAGCAGCGAAGGGACAACGAACACTGAAGCTTTCTTT.

V and J are TRBV5-1 and TRBJ2-1; the match to TRBD2 covers 11 bases. This CDR3 is 16 amino acids long. CDR1 and CDR2 from the germline V gene are SGHRS and YFSETQ. After removal of 1 base from V and 7 bases from J, the junction contained 7 bases not matched to a gene. The CDR3 is CASSLSSSGRWNEQFF. Written as DNA, the CDR3 is TGCGCCAGCAGCTTGAGTTCTAGCGGGAGGTGGAATGAGCAGTTCTTC.